The present entry profiles one T cell receptor beta chain with its context. Per the original methods: Estimates of nucleated cell counts were drawn from the amplification of reference gene primers. TCRdb keeps only in-frame clones here, not all; method: immunoSEQ multiplex PCR. D and trimming come from the DNA, and the V and J calls and clone size come from that table. Among 180,000 or so clones listed, 75% to 90% were seen once. V was clipped by 5 bases and J by 4 bases, with 8 bases between them. Germline V CDR1 and CDR2: SNHLY, FYNNEI. The CDR3 runs to 12 residues. The data belong to a study of blood T cell repertoires in COVID-19. Study at large: From the United States, Italy and Spain came samples of acute and convalescent COVID-19. The analysed material was cDNA or gDNA that came from T cells, B-cell-depleted T cells, or PBMCs.

The sequence derives from a human donor with active or convalescent COVID-19. The donor label of this sample is uncertain. Sample: peripheral blood. The chain joins TRBV2 to TRBJ1-1; D perhaps matches TRBD1 (5 bases). The DNA for the CDR3 is TGTGCCAGCAGTAGGGGCTCCACTGAAGCTTTCTTT. Translating gives CASSRGSTEAFF.